A single sample gave rise to the 4 T cell receptor beta chains below, sequenced in a study of blood T cells in healthy people across ages. Through a sample-barcoded 5' primer and a J-beta primer mix, a second PCR was run for roughly 7 to 12 cycles. TCRdb used MiXCR to reprocess the 5' RACE reads, holding one entry per CDR3 protein. The table has about a million distinct CDR3 sequences, around 48% seen once. Sequencing was done on a sample of blood. These receptors were obtained from a man aged 25 to 45 in good health.

The chain recombines TRBV20-1 with TRBJ2-1, with D possibly matching TRBD2 (7 bases). The CDR3 contains 13 residues. In germline, CDR1 is DFQATT, CDR2 SNEGSKA (reference sequence). Trimming took 2 bases from V and 7 from J, leaving 12 bases between them. CDR3 protein: CSARRGAMNEQFF. The CDR3 nucleotides are TGCAGTGCTAGACGGGGGGCGATGAATGAGCAGTTCTTC.

This clonotype came up a few times. The chain links TRBV12-3 or TRBV12-4 to TRBJ2-2; D is ambiguous. Trimming removed 3 bases from V and 4 bases from J, with 6 bases in between. This CDR3 region has 13 residues. This chain's CDR3 is CASSFASTGELFF. In nucleotides, the CDR3 is TGTGCCAGCAGTTTCGCATCCACCGGGGAGCTGTTTTTT.

V gene TRBV12-3 or TRBV12-4 combines with J gene TRBJ1-2; D is uncertain. The CDR3 is 15 amino acids. V was pared by 6 bases and J by 5 bases, with 19 bases between. The CDR3 is CASSPTKRVLYGYTF. The DNA for the CDR3 is TGTGCCAGCAGCCCAACCAAGAGGGTCCTTTATGGCTACACCTTC.

The chain is built from TRBV6-1 and TRBJ1-6, with 7 bases identical to TRBD1. The ends lost 9 bases at V and 10 bases at J; junction bases unmatched: 12. The CDR3 extends over 14 amino acids. Germline CDR1 reads MNHNS; CDR2 reads SASEGT. The CDR3 coding sequence is TGTGCCAGTCTGCAAACAGGGGTCGGATCACCCCTCCACTTT. Amino acid sequence: CASLQTGVGSPLHF.